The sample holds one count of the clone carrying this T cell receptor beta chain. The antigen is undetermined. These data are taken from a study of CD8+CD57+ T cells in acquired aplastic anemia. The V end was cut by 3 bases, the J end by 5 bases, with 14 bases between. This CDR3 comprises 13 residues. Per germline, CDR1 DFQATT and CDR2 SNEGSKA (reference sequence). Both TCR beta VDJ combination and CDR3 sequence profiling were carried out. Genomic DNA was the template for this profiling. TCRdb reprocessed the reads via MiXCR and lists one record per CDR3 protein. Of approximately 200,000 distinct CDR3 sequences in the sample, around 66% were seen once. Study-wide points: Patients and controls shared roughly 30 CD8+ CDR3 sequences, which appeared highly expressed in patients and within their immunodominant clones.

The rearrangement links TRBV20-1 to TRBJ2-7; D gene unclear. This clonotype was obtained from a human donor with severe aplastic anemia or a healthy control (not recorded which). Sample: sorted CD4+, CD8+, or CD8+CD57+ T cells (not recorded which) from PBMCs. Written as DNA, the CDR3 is TGCAGTGCTAGTAACCCCATCAAAAACGAGCAGTACTTC. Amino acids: CSASNPIKNEQYF.